The present T cell receptor (beta chain) was sequenced within a study of blood T cell repertoires in COVID-19. Study-level information: The United States, Italy and Spain were the sources of the acute and convalescent COVID-19 samples.

Trimming took 8 bases from V and 0 from J, leaving 9 bases between them. The CDR3 contains 13 residues. Germline V gene lookup returns CDR1 KGHDR and CDR2 SFDVKD. TCRdb's copy holds only in-frame clones and misses some; the assay was immunoSEQ multiplex PCR. The repertoire holds about 140,000 clones, with roughly 88% as singletons. The gene calls are TRBV24-1 and TRBJ1-1; weak D call: TRBD1 (6 bases). The sequence was obtained from a man in his 60s with active or convalescent COVID-19. The sample comprised peripheral blood. The CDR3 sequence is CATTRGLNTEAFF. CDR3 nucleotides: TGTGCCACCACCAGGGGTCTGAACACTGAAGCTTTCTTT.